This passage covers 27 T cell receptor beta chains from one sample sequenced in a study of CD8 T cells in Susac syndrome. A quantity of roughly 0.5 to 1 ug RNA underwent reverse transcription using random hexamers. A single record per CDR3 protein comes from TCRdb applying MiXCR to the immunoSEQ multiplex PCR reads. The sample carries around 150,000 distinct CDR3 sequences, 85% to 95% recorded once. Sequencing input: CD4+ T cells from PBMCs. The receptors here all came from a human donor with multiple sclerosis.

J is TRBJ1-1 and V is TRBV13; 7 nucleotides match TRBD1. This CDR3 region has 16 residues. V was clipped by 5 bases and J by 0 bases; unmatched bases: 9. Germline loops: CDR1 PRHDT, CDR2 FYEKMQ (reference sequence). CDR3 protein: CASSPDRALMNTEAFF. The CDR3 nucleotides read TGTGCCAGCAGCCCCGACAGGGCCCTAATGAACACTGAAGCTTTCTTT.

The chain uses TRBV7-9 and TRBJ1-1; D is perhaps TRBD1 (5 bases). This CDR3 is built from 12 residues. Trimming cost V 2 bases and J 10 bases, with 11 bases left between them. Per germline, CDR1 SEHNR and CDR2 FQNEAQ (reference sequence). This CDR3 is CASSLRGARAFF. The CDR3 region has the DNA TGTGCCAGCAGCTTAAGGGGTGCTAGAGCTTTCTTT.

The rearrangement joins TRBV6-1 to TRBJ2-5; 11 positions match TRBD2. The V gene end was trimmed by 6 bases and the J gene end by 5 bases; junction bases not matched to a gene: 11. The germline V gene encodes CDR1 MNHNS and CDR2 SASEGT. This CDR3 has 16 residues. The chain's CDR3 is CASSAFSGRARETQYF. The CDR3 nucleotides read TGTGCCAGCAGCGCTTTTAGCGGGAGGGCCAGGGAGACCCAGTACTTC.

V gene TRBV9 combines with J gene TRBJ2-1; D is possibly TRBD2 (6 bases). CDR3 size: 12 residues. Germline CDR1 and CDR2: SGDLS and YYNGEE. V was clipped by 8 bases and J by 9 bases, with 15 bases between them. CDR3 nucleotide sequence: TGTGCCAGTTCCCCCCGGGAGCTTGAGCAGTTCTTC. It codes for CASSPRELEQFF. The full variable domain, with the rest looked up from reference TRBV9 and TRBJ2-1, is DSGVTQTPKHLITATGQRVTLRCSPRSGDLSVYWYQQSLDQGLQFLIQYYNGEERAKGNILERFSAQQFPDLHSELNLSSLELGDSALYFCASSPRELEQFFGPGTRLTVL.

The chain couples TRBV29-1 to TRBJ2-3; 7 nucleotides line up with TRBD1. Germline V CDR1 and CDR2: SQVTM, ANQGSEA. This CDR3 comprises 15 residues. Trimming at V came to 3 bases and at J to 4 bases, leaving 10 bases not matched to a gene. The CDR3 protein is CSVEGPDRDADTQYF. CDR3 DNA sequence: TGCAGCGTTGAGGGACCTGACAGGGATGCAGATACGCAGTATTTT.

The rearrangement uses TRBV28 and TRBJ2-7, with D tentatively TRBD1 or TRBD2 (6 bases each). Germline CDR1 is MDHEN and CDR2 is SYDVKM. Trimming took off 5 bases at V and 2 bases at J, with 13 bases between the two ends. The CDR3 spans 14 residues. The CDR3, as DNA: TGTGCCAGCAGTAGGGGGGACCTCACCTACGAGCAGTACTTC. It encodes CASSRGDLTYEQYF.

This rearrangement joins TRBV11-2 to TRBJ2-5; a weak D match, TRBD2 (5 bases). V shed 0 bases and J shed 5 bases, with 13 bases lying between them. Germline V CDR1 and CDR2: SGHAT, FQNNGV. The CDR3 is 15 residues long. The CDR3 sequence is CASSLDLLARETQYF. The CDR3 DNA is TGTGCCAGCAGCTTAGATCTCCTAGCTCGGGAGACCCAGTACTTC.

The chain combines TRBV7-2 with TRBJ2-7; either TRBD1 or TRBD2 may fit D (5 bases each). Germline V gene lookup returns CDR1 SGHTA and CDR2 FQGNSA. This CDR3 region has 12 residues. V was clipped by 5 bases and J by 3 bases, with 8 bases between them. CDR3 amino acids: CASSRDVYEQYF. The DNA of the CDR3 is TGTGCCAGCAGCCGGGACGTCTACGAGCAGTACTTC. Full variable domain (rest looked up from reference TRBV7-2 and TRBJ2-7): GAGVSQSPSNKVTEKGKDVELRCDPISGHTALYWYRQSLGQGLEFLIYFQGNSAPDKSGLPSDRFSAERTGGSVSTLTIQRTQQEDSAVYLCASSRDVYEQYFGPGTRLTVT.

The V and J genes are TRBV3-1 and TRBJ1-6; a possible D gene is TRBD1 (5 bases). Germline values: CDR1 LGHDT, CDR2 YNNKEL (reference sequence). This CDR3 has 15 residues. The V end was cut by 1 base, the J end by 6 bases, with 10 bases between. CDR3 sequence (DNA): TGTGCCAGCAGCCAAGTTCGGGGGACTAATTCACCCCTCCACTTT. It encodes CASSQVRGTNSPLHF.

V is TRBV30 and J is TRBJ1-2; D perhaps matches TRBD1 (6 bases). Germline CDR1 GTSNPN, CDR2 SVGIG (reference sequence). This CDR3 is 13 amino acids long. V was cut by 2 bases and J by 8 bases, with 15 bases left in between. The CDR3 sequence: CAWSTAGAKGYTF. CDR3 nucleotide sequence: TGTGCCTGGAGTACAGCAGGGGCTAAGGGCTACACCTTC. The whole variable domain, filled in from reference TRBV30 and TRBJ1-2, reads SQTIHQWPATLVQPVGSPLSLECTVEGTSNPNLYWYRQAAGRGLQLLFYSVGIGQISSEVPQNLSASRPQDRQFILSSKKLLLSDSGFYLCAWSTAGAKGYTFGSGTRLTVV.

The V call is TRBV6-6, the J call TRBJ2-7, with D perhaps given as TRBD1 or TRBD2 (5 bases each). This CDR3 contains 12 residues. Trimming removed 0 bases at V and 6 bases at J, with 6 bases between. CDR1 and CDR2 from the germline V gene are MNHNY and SVGAGI (reference sequence). The CDR3 region has the DNA TGTGCCAGCAGTTACTCGGGGGTCGAGCAGTACTTC. Amino acids: CASSYSGVEQYF.

The chain is built from TRBV7-2 and TRBJ1-2, with 11 bases fitting TRBD1. Trimming cost V 4 bases and J 8 bases; bases outside gene matches: 12. Germline-derived CDR1 and CDR2 are SGHTA and FQGNSA. The CDR3 is 16 residues long. CDR3 DNA sequence: TGTGCCAGCAGCTCACCGAGGACAGGGGGCGAGAACGGCTACACCTTC. This translates into CASSSPRTGGENGYTF.

The rearrangement joins TRBV3-1 to TRBJ1-2; no reliable D call. The CDR3 length is 16 residues. Trimming took off 0 bases at V and 4 bases at J, with 15 bases between the two ends. The germline CDR1 and CDR2 sequences are LGHDT and YNNKEL (reference sequence). DNA for the CDR3: TGTGCCAGCAGCCAAGATCGGGGATCCAGAGTCTATGGCTACACCTTC. Protein product: CASSQDRGSRVYGYTF. Complete variable domain (other parts from reference TRBV3-1 and TRBJ1-2): DTAVSQTPKYLVTQMGNDKSIKCEQNLGHDTMYWYKQDSKKFLKIMFSYNNKELIINETVPNRFSPKSPDKAHLNLHINSLELGDSAVYFCASSQDRGSRVYGYTFGSGTRLTVV.

J is TRBJ2-2 and V is TRBV9, with TRBD2 as a possible D gene (5 bases). CDR1 SGDLS and CDR2 YYNGEE come from the germline V gene. CDR3 size: 15 residues. The V gene lost 6 bases and the J gene lost 0 bases, with 12 bases spanning the gap. CDR3 DNA: TGTGCCAGCAACCCCAGCGGTACGAACACCGGGGAGCTGTTTTTT. Its protein is CASNPSGTNTGELFF.

V usage is TRBV25-1 and J usage is TRBJ2-1, with TRBD1 matching over 10 bases. V gave up 8 bases and J gave up 9 bases; unmatched junction bases: 10. Germline values: CDR1 MGHDK, CDR2 SYGVNS. The CDR3 is 14 amino acids. The DNA of the CDR3 is TGTGCCAGCGACGGACAGGGGGAAAACGGTGAGCAGTTCTTC. Residues: CASDGQGENGEQFF.

The chain is built from TRBV11-2 and TRBJ2-7; D is undetermined. The V gene's germline CDR1 is SGHAT and CDR2 FQNNGV. CDR3 length equals 16 residues. Trimming removed 4 bases from V and 0 bases from J, with 16 bases in between. CDR3 bases: TGTGCCAGCAGCTCCCTCAGAGGACGTTCCTCCTACGAGCAGTACTTC. Translating it yields CASSSLRGRSSYEQYF. Looking up the rest from reference TRBV11-2 and TRBJ2-7 gives the full variable domain: EAGVAQSPRYKIIEKRQSVAFWCNPISGHATLYWYQQILGQGPKLLIQFQNNGVVDDSQLPKDRFSAERLKGVDSTLKIQPAKLEDSAVYLCASSSLRGRSSYEQYFGPGTRLTVT.

The genes are TRBV6-2 or TRBV6-3 and TRBJ2-7, with 9 bases aligning to TRBD1. This CDR3 is 14 amino acids long. From germline, CDR1 is MNHEY and CDR2 SVGEGT. V shed 5 bases, J shed 2 bases, and the junction held 4 bases outside the gene matches. The CDR3 bases are TGTGCCAGCAGTGGACAGGGGTTTCCCTACGAGCAGTACTTC. Its translation is CASSGQGFPYEQYF.

The genes are TRBV5-1 and TRBJ2-7; D may match TRBD1 or TRBD2 (6 bases each). V was pared by 4 bases and J by 0 bases, with 14 bases between. The V gene's germline CDR1 is SGHRS and CDR2 YFSETQ. The CDR3 contains 15 residues. DNA for the CDR3: TGCGCCAGCAGCCTGGGGAGGACAGTCTCCTACGAGCAGTACTTC. Protein: CASSLGRTVSYEQYF.

This chain uses TRBV9 with TRBJ2-3; D call uncertain. The V gene's germline CDR1 is SGDLS and CDR2 YYNGEE. The CDR3 totals 13 residues. V gave up 3 bases and J gave up 5 bases, with 10 bases separating them. This CDR3 is CASSAHRGDTQYF. In nucleotides, the CDR3 is TGTGCCAGCAGCGCCCACCGTGGAGATACGCAGTATTTT.

In DNA, the CDR3 is TGTGCCAGCAGACTTAGCGGGGGCGCCAACACAGATACGCAGTATTTT. Translation gives CASRLSGGANTDTQYF. The chain couples TRBV7-3 to TRBJ2-3, with 9 bases fitting TRBD2. The CDR3 consists of 16 residues. J gave up 2 bases and V 6 bases, and 9 bases lay outside the gene matches. CDR1 is SGHTA and CDR2 is FQGTGA in the germline V gene. The full variable domain, completed using reference TRBV7-3 and TRBJ2-3, is GAGVSQTPSNKVTEKGKYVELRCDPISGHTALYWYRQSLGQGPEFLIYFQGTGAADDSGLPNDRFFAVRPEGSVSTLKIQRTERGDSAVYLCASRLSGGANTDTQYFGPGTRLTVL.

The V and J genes are TRBV20-1 and TRBJ2-1; 7 bases agree with TRBD2. This CDR3 is 17 amino acids long. V shed 2 bases, J shed 2 bases, and the junction held 12 bases outside the gene matches. From germline, CDR1 is DFQATT and CDR2 SNEGSKA (reference sequence). CDR3 in DNA: TGCAGTGCTAGAAGGTTAGCGGGCGAAACGGCCTACAATGAGCAGTTCTTC. Translation: CSARRLAGETAYNEQFF.

This chain connects TRBV30 to TRBJ2-2; no firm D call. The CDR3 is 11 residues long. From germline, CDR1 is GTSNPN and CDR2 SVGIG (reference sequence). Trimming left V 5 bases short and J 7 bases short, with 8 bases between. Here the CDR3 DNA reads TGTGCCTGGGGCTGGGTCGGGGAGCTGTTTTTT. It is translated as CAWGWVGELFF. Drawing the rest from reference TRBV30 and TRBJ2-2, the complete variable domain is SQTIHQWPATLVQPVGSPLSLECTVEGTSNPNLYWYRQAAGRGLQLLFYSVGIGQISSEVPQNLSASRPQDRQFILSSKKLLLSDSGFYLCAWGWVGELFFGEGSRLTVL.

The count of this clonotype is one. The V and J genes are TRBV27 and TRBJ2-3; D is possibly TRBD2 (5 bases). The V end was cut by 2 bases, the J end by 2 bases, with 11 bases between. The V gene's germline CDR1 is MNHEY and CDR2 SMNVEV (reference sequence). The CDR3 runs to 15 residues. CDR3 residues: CASSLLATFTDTQYF. The CDR3 DNA reads TGTGCCAGCAGTTTACTAGCTACTTTCACAGATACGCAGTATTTT.

This chain uses TRBV20-1 with TRBJ2-5; 7 bases align to TRBD2. The CDR3 covers 14 residues. Germline CDR1 and CDR2: DFQATT and SNEGSKA (reference sequence). The ends lost 6 bases at V and 1 base at J; junction bases unmatched: 8. The CDR3 DNA reads as TGCAGTGCGGGGCCTAGCGGAACCCAAGAGACCCAGTACTTC. Translation gives CSAGPSGTQETQYF.

V gene TRBV3-1 combines with J gene TRBJ2-5; D is undetermined. In germline, CDR1 is LGHDT, CDR2 YNNKEL (reference sequence). The CDR3 contains 13 residues. The V end was cut by 0 bases, the J end by 4 bases, with 6 bases between. The CDR3, as DNA: TGTGCCAGCAGCCAAGAAACTGTAGAGACCCAGTACTTC. Translated, it gives CASSQETVETQYF.

The rearrangement joins TRBV24-1 to TRBJ2-5; D not resolved. The CDR3 runs 15 residues. Trimming took off 5 bases at V and 2 bases at J, with 14 bases between the two ends. From germline, CDR1 is KGHDR and CDR2 SFDVKD. CDR3 sequence reads: CATSAPTATQETQYF. The CDR3 DNA follows: TGTGCCACCAGTGCCCCTACTGCCACTCAAGAGACCCAGTACTTC.

The chain uses TRBV20-1 and TRBJ2-7, with 11 bases matching TRBD2. The CDR3 length is 14 residues. With 5 bases clipped from V and 6 bases from J, the junction kept 9 bases outside the gene matches. Germline V gene sequence: CDR1 DFQATT, CDR2 SNEGSKA (reference sequence). The CDR3 coding sequence is TGCAGTGCTTCCGTAGCGGGGGGGAGAGGCGAGCAGTACTTC. Its translation is CSASVAGGRGEQYF.